This entry lists 16 T cell receptor beta chains sequenced from one sample in a study of sequential checkpoint blockade in melanoma. The treatment was: randomized to nivolumab then ipilimumab (arm A) or the reverse (arm B). Sequenced by immunoSEQ multiplex PCR; TCRdb stores in-frame clones only, minus some. The data show fewer than 20,000 clones, over 60% seen once. Here the sequenced sample was CD8+ T cells sorted from blood (inferred from file names), taken from a patient given nivolumab and ipilimumab in sequence. The source of these receptors is a human donor with melanoma.

This CDR3 reads CASSEVGAKETQYF. CDR3 coding DNA: TGTGCCAGCAGTGAAGTGGGGGCCAAAGAGACCCAGTACTTC. V gene TRBV2 combines with J gene TRBJ2-5; tentatively, D is TRBD1 (6 bases). This CDR3 has 14 amino acids. V lost 1 base and J 3 bases, leaving 9 bases between the germline ends. The germline gives CDR1 SNHLY, CDR2 FYNNEI.

This clone was seen a single time. The gene calls are TRBV10-3 and TRBJ2-7; D unresolved. Germline CDR1 reads ENHRY; CDR2 reads SYGVKD. CDR3 size: 13 residues. V shed 3 bases and J shed 5 bases, with 11 bases lying between them. The CDR3 region has the DNA TGTGCCATCAGTGACGTGGCAACCGACGAGCAGTACTTC. It encodes CAISDVATDEQYF.

This clone was picked up one time. This chain connects TRBV28 to TRBJ2-7; D is perhaps TRBD1 (6 bases). The CDR3 consists of 16 residues. Trimming cost V 1 base and J 3 bases, with 16 bases left between them. CDR1 is MDHEN and CDR2 is SYDVKM in the germline V gene. CDR3 nucleotide sequence: TGTGCCAGCAGTTTATCACCCGAGGACAGCCACTACGAGCAGTACTTC. Residues: CASSLSPEDSHYEQYF.

CDR3 residues: CASSPGSRQETQYF. DNA for the CDR3: TGTGCCAGCAGTCCGGGTTCGAGACAAGAGACCCAGTACTTC. The genes are TRBV13 and TRBJ2-5; D uncertain. From germline, CDR1 is PRHDT and CDR2 FYEKMQ (reference sequence). The CDR3 loop spans 14 amino acids. Trimming left V 6 bases short and J 2 bases short, with 13 bases between. Full variable domain (rest looked up from reference TRBV13 and TRBJ2-5): AAGVIQSPRHLIKEKRETATLKCYPIPRHDTVYWYQQGPGQDPQFLISFYEKMQSDKGSIPDRFSAQQFSDYHSELNMSSLELGDSALYFCASSPGSRQETQYFGPGTRLLVL.

This chain links TRBV6-5 with TRBJ2-7, with D unresolved. Trimming shortened V by 4 bases and J by 3 bases, and 7 bases separated the two germline ends. The CDR3 length is 12 residues. CDR1 and CDR2 from the germline V gene are MNHEY and SVGAGI. This chain's CDR3 is CASSSLFYEQYF. CDR3 sequence (DNA): TGTGCCAGCAGTTCTCTATTCTACGAGCAGTACTTC.

The V and J genes are TRBV29-1 and TRBJ2-3, with D tentatively TRBD2 (5 bases). Germline values: CDR1 SQVTM, CDR2 ANQGSEA. The CDR3 length is 11 residues. The CDR3 protein is CRAGFTDTQYF. The DNA for the CDR3 is TGCCGGGCGGGTTTCACAGATACGCAGTATTTT.

The J gene is TRBJ1-1, the V gene TRBV19; D perhaps matches TRBD1 (5 bases). Looked up from germline, CDR1 is LNHDA and CDR2 is SQIVND (reference sequence). The CDR3 sequence is 13 residues long. V lost 5 bases, J lost 3 bases, and 10 bases lay in between. The CDR3 region is CASSFIGDTEAFF. The CDR3 DNA reads as TGTGCCAGTAGTTTTATAGGGGACACTGAAGCTTTCTTT.

To note about this clone: A junction boundary mismatches the germline segment, possibly from a read error. This chain links TRBV19 with TRBJ1-2, with 7 bases identical to TRBD1. The CDR3 has 14 amino acids. CDR1 and CDR2 from the germline V gene are LNHDA and SQIVND (reference sequence). The CDR3 protein is CASSLDNTGVGYTF. The CDR3 nucleotides are TGTGCCAGTAGTCTAGATAATACAGGGGTCGGCTACACCTTC.

The rearrangement links TRBV5-8 to TRBJ2-3; D may be TRBD1 (6 bases). Germline CDR1 SGHTS, CDR2 YDEGEE. The CDR3 is 15 amino acids. The V end was cut by 0 bases, the J end by 0 bases, with 8 bases between. The CDR3 coding sequence is TGTGCCAGCAGCTTGGGACAGGCTAGCACAGATACGCAGTATTTT. This sequence encodes CASSLGQASTDTQYF.

This clone was seen more than once but under ten times. The rearrangement uses TRBV28 and TRBJ2-7, with a possible D match to TRBD2 (5 bases). This CDR3 has 14 residues. V lost 5 bases to trimming and J lost 0 bases, with 11 bases between them. Germline V gene lookup returns CDR1 MDHEN and CDR2 SYDVKM. In DNA, the CDR3 is TGTGCCAGCAGTGCAACGGGGAGCTCCTACGAGCAGTACTTC. Its translation: CASSATGSSYEQYF.

This clone was counted only a few times. This chain links TRBV13 with TRBJ1-2; perhaps TRBD1 as D (6 bases). Germline CDR1 PRHDT, CDR2 FYEKMQ (reference sequence). This CDR3 is built from 15 residues. Trimming removed 5 bases from V and 3 bases from J, with 16 bases in between. The CDR3 DNA follows: TGTGCCAGCAGCCCTGCAGGGGCTGATTACTATGGCTACACCTTC. Translation gives CASSPAGADYYGYTF.

This clone came up once. The chain uses TRBV10-3 and TRBJ1-1, with TRBD1 matching over 8 bases. Germline V gene data show CDR1 as ENHRY and CDR2 as SYGVKD. Trimming took 7 bases from V and 0 from J; bases not matched to a gene: 7. The CDR3 covers 15 residues. Written as DNA, the CDR3 is TGTGCCATCAACGACAGGGGAGTTGTGAACACTGAAGCTTTCTTT. It is translated as CAINDRGVVNTEAFF.

Details on this clone: A far bigger clonotype differs at one base, so this is likely a read error. V is TRBV5-8 and J is TRBJ2-7; D gene uncertain. The CDR3 sequence is 13 residues long. Germline values: CDR1 SGHTS, CDR2 YDEGEE. Trimming removed 0 bases at V and 3 bases at J, with 7 bases between. The CDR3, as DNA: TGTGCCAGCAGCTTGGAGACAAGCTACGAGCAGTACTTC. This gives the protein CASSLETSYEQYF.

The chain recombines TRBV11-2 with TRBJ2-7; TRBD1 matches 8 bases. The germline V gene encodes CDR1 SGHAT and CDR2 FQNNGV. CDR3 length: 13 amino acids. Trimming took 5 bases from V and 5 from J; bases not matched to a gene: 5. The CDR3 DNA reads as TGTGCCAGCAGCGCCAGGGGGCTCAACGAGCAGTACTTC. Protein product: CASSARGLNEQYF.

The chain uses TRBV7-8 and TRBJ1-5; D gene uncertain. V was clipped by 5 bases and J by 6 bases, with 14 bases between them. Per the germline V gene, CDR1 is SGHVS and CDR2 is FQNEAQ. This CDR3 region has 14 residues. In DNA form, the CDR3 reads TGTGCCAGCAGCCAGGTCCGTGGGCCTCAGCCCCAGCATTTT. Encoded protein: CASSQVRGPQPQHF.

The chain has TRBV18 and TRBJ1-1, with TRBD1 matching 8 bases. CDR1 and CDR2 from the germline V gene are KGHSH and LQKENI. The CDR3 is 17 residues long. The J segment lost 0 bases and the V segment lost 0 bases, leaving 6 bases of the junction unmatched. The CDR3 sequence is CASSPPGQALMNTEAFF. CDR3 in DNA: TGTGCCAGCTCACCACCGGGACAGGCTCTAATGAACACTGAAGCTTTCTTT.